This T cell receptor beta chain was recovered during a study of regulatory T cells in long-lasting Graves disease. Overall study context: Disease was considered persistent Graves' disease after over 5 years of antithyroid drugs (with positive TSH receptor antibodies). Study-wide findings and caveats: TCR diversity was lower in persistent than newly diagnosed Graves' disease.

Points on this clonotype: The antigen remains undetermined.

To make TCR beta libraries, researchers used iRepertoire HTBI primers and Arm-PCR of CDR3 regions. TCRdb reprocessed the multiplex PCR reads via MiXCR and lists one record per CDR3 protein. The sample yields 400,000 to 600,000 distinct CDR3 sequences, roughly 21% seen once. Indicated time point: persistent/refractory GD, antithyroid drugs over 5 years with positive TRAb. Extracted RNA from PBMCs served as the source of the TCR library. This clonotype originated in a female donor with Graves disease. Sequences were derived from peripheral blood mononuclear cells (PBMCs), sampled when the disease was refractory, from a patient treated with antithyroid drugs.

CDR3: CSARNRGRSSSYNSPLHF. CDR3 sequence (DNA): TGCAGTGCCAGGAACAGGGGACGGTCGAGCTCCTATAATTCACCCCTCCACTTT. The V and J genes are TRBV20-1 and TRBJ1-6, with TRBD1 matching over 7 bases. The CDR3 totals 18 residues. The trim removed 6 bases at V and 0 bases at J, leaving 14 bases unmatched. Germline-derived CDR1 and CDR2 are DFQATT and SNEGSKA (reference sequence).